This T cell receptor (beta chain) was found in a study of beta chain features in type 1 diabetes. This clone has only a few counts. Its antigen is unidentified. Of the isolated RNA, all was reverse transcribed, and so the sequenced material was expressed TCRB transcripts. This table comes from immunoSEQ multiplex PCR, and its TCRdb copy is limited to in-frame clones, with some not included. Found here are 900,000 or so clones, 15% to 20% of them singletons; the top ten hold 0.02% to 0.03%. Study results and caveats: No resolution was reached here on whether HLA type influences TCRB rearrangement. VDJ junctions in type 1 diabetes patients carried more deletions and fewer insertions. There was a moderate but significant shortening of TCRB CDR3s in all four CD4+ subsets of Type 1 diabetes patients.

V gave up 6 bases and J gave up 8 bases; unmatched junction bases: 10. Germline V gene lookup returns CDR1 MNHNY and CDR2 SVGAGI (reference sequence). The CDR3 runs to 15 residues. The sequence came from a woman aged 18-29 years in good health. The material sequenced was naive CD4+ T cells from blood. The chain joins TRBV6-6 to TRBJ2-1; 10 bases align to TRBD1. The CDR3 DNA reads TGTGCCAGCAGCCAACCGGGACAGGGGTTGTATGAGCAGTTCTTC. It translates to CASSQPGQGLYEQFF.